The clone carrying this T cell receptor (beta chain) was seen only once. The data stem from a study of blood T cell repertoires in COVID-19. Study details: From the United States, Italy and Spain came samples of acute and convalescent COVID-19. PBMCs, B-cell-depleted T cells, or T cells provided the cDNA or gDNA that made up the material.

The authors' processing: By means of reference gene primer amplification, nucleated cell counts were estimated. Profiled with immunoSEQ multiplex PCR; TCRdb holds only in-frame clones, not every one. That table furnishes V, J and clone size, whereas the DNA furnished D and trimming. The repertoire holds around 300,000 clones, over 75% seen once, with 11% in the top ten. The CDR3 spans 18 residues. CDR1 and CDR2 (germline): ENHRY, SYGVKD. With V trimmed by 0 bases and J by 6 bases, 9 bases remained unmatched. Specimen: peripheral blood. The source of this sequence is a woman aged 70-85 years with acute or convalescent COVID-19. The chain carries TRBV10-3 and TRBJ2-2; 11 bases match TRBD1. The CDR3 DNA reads TGTGCCATCAGTGAGTCGAACTTCGGGACAGGGGGGCCCGGGGAGCTGTTTTTT. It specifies CAISESNFGTGGPGELFF.